These T cell receptor beta chains were read from a single sample in a study of blood T cell repertoires in COVID-19. Only in-frame clones appear in the TCRdb table, and some are missing; sequencing was by immunoSEQ multiplex PCR. Found here are about 290,000 clones, approximately 91% of them singletons; the top ten hold 1.5% to 2%. Sequencing used PBMCs or T cells enriched from blood (not recorded which). These receptors originate from a woman aged 40 to 50 who had recovered from COVID-19. Each CDR3 is given with its conserved first and last residue. Expanded clones get a size class; other rows say once, few or many, or leave the size out.

>TRBV5-1|TRBJ2-1|-
CASSLSSGGTSSYNEQFF
>TRBV19|TRBJ1-1|-
CASSIFEAGTEAFF
>TRBV12-5|TRBJ1-1|-
CASGLGTGQAFF
>TRBV5-1|TRBJ1-1|once
CASSSRTGREAFF
>TRBV2|TRBJ2-5|-
CASSEGRGGETQYF
>TRBV7-8|TRBJ2-5|-
CASSSNFWASETQYF
>TRBV30|TRBJ1-2|-
CAWSLTGDYGYTF
>TRBV3-1/TRBV3-2|TRBJ1-6|-
CASSQPQGGWSPLHF
>TRBV19|TRBJ1-2|once
CASSSTGGPYGYTF
>TRBV4-2|TRBJ2-1|-
CASSLWTANEQFF
>TRBV5-4|TRBJ1-4|-
CASSPTGGGSTNEKLFF
>TRBV9|TRBJ2-5|-
CASSAGQGRKETQYF
>TRBV30|TRBJ1-2|-
CAWSSQGSYGYTF
>TRBV6-5|TRBJ1-2|-
CASRTTGFGGYTF
>TRBV18|TRBJ1-3|-
CASSPQQGGNTIYF
>TRBV6-2/TRBV6-3|TRBJ1-1|-
CASSDHDLGQGTPEAFF
>TRBV6-4|TRBJ1-1|-
CASSDGGLDTEAFF
>TRBV6-5|TRBJ1-5|-
CASSRAGGNQPQHF
>TRBV5-1|TRBJ1-3|-
CASSAGTASGNTIYF
>TRBV5-5|TRBJ1-4|-
CASSPSGQGNEKLFF
>TRBV15|TRBJ1-5|once
CATSRDRAGGSEPQHF
>TRBV5-1|TRBJ2-2|-
CASSESGELFF
>TRBV7-6|TRBJ1-6|-
CASSRDTVNSPLHF
>TRBV4-1|TRBJ2-5|-
CASSHEGRGETQYF
>TRBV7-2|TRBJ2-1|once
CASSPRQGQNEQFF
>TRBV3-1/TRBV3-2|TRBJ1-6|-
CASSQGAGRDSPLHF
>TRBV7-8|TRBJ1-2|-
CASSRYSPPRGIRYGYTF
>TRBV3-1/TRBV3-2|TRBJ2-2|-
CASSQDRAGTGELFF
>TRBV6-1|TRBJ1-6|few
CASSEWTGANNSPLHF
>TRBV5-4|TRBJ1-2|-
CASSRTGGANYGYTF
>TRBV21-1|TRBJ1-2|-
CASSKLAGGYGYTF
>TRBV27|TRBJ1-1|-
CASSLRGFTEAFF
>TRBV4-3|TRBJ1-2|-
CASSRATGYYGYTF
>TRBV15|TRBJ2-1|-
CATSRAGGSYNEQFF
>TRBV19|TRBJ1-5|-
CASSTQKSQPQHF
>TRBV2|TRBJ2-7|-
CASSYGSGGLYEQYF
>TRBV2|TRBJ1-1|-
CASSRSTGMNTEAFF
>TRBV3-1/TRBV3-2|TRBJ1-5|-
CASSQLNQPQHF
>TRBV6-2/TRBV6-3|TRBJ2-1|once
CASSVFAGGPNNEQFF
>TRBV2|TRBJ2-2|-
CASSRLGELFF
>TRBV7-2|TRBJ2-1|-
CASRTRLAGDNEQFF
>TRBV7-3|TRBJ2-2|-
CASSVDIYNTGELFF
>TRBV18|TRBJ1-5|-
CASSATAGVNQPQHF
>TRBV9|TRBJ2-1|-
CASSLTYNPQTSGRYNEQFF
>TRBV2|TRBJ2-3|-
CASSAGGATDTQYF
>TRBV11-3|TRBJ2-1|-
CASSLEGLGSEQFF